The 22 T cell receptor beta chains below come from one sample, sequenced in a study of cytomegalovirus exposure and HLA in healthy donors. Here immunoSEQ multiplex PCR was the method, and the copy in TCRdb shows in-frame clones only, minus some. This sample has about 70,000 clones; 94% occur once, and the top ten carry less than 2%. The sample comprised PBMCs. The receptors derive from a woman under 30 in good health and CMV-seropositive.

V gene TRBV6-5 combines with J gene TRBJ2-1; TRBD2 agrees at 8 bases. This CDR3 spans 14 amino acids. Germline CDR1 MNHEY, CDR2 SVGAGI. The V segment lost 9 bases and the J segment 3 bases; nucleotides outside the gene matches: 7. The CDR3 nucleotides are TGTGCCAGTCGGGGGGGGGAGGGCTACAATGAGCAGTTCTTC. It translates to CASRGGEGYNEQFF.

The chain combines TRBV10-2 with TRBJ1-5, with D perhaps matching TRBD1 (5 bases). Germline assignment: CDR1 WSHSY and CDR2 SAAADI. The CDR3 is made up of 16 amino acids. V gave up 3 bases and J gave up 0 bases, with 12 bases separating them. CDR3 nucleotides: TGCGCCAGCAGTGAACGGGGGGGGTTTAGCAATCAGCCCCAGCATTTT. It is translated as CASSERGGFSNQPQHF.

V gene TRBV11-2 combines with J gene TRBJ2-5; D perhaps matches TRBD1 (5 bases). CDR3 length: 15 amino acids. CDR1 is SGHAT, CDR2 FQNNGV, per germline. Deletions cut 6 bases from V and 2 bases from J, with 16 bases between. The CDR3 DNA is TGTGCCAGCAGTGCAGGCACAGGTCGGCAAGAGACCCAGTACTTC. Its translation: CASSAGTGRQETQYF.

The chain recombines TRBV15 with TRBJ1-1; TRBD1 aligns across 7 bases. V gave up 5 bases and J gave up 8 bases; unmatched junction bases: 8. The CDR3 totals 13 residues. CDR1 is LNHNV, CDR2 YYDKDF, per germline (reference sequence). The CDR3 DNA reads as TGTGCCACCAGCCCTCACAGGGGAGAGGAAGCTTTCTTT. This gives the protein CATSPHRGEEAFF. Filled out from reference TRBV15 and TRBJ1-1, the complete variable domain reads DAMVIQNPRYQVTQFGKPVTLSCSQTLNHNVMYWYQQKSSQAPKLLFHYYDKDFNNEADTPDNFQSRRPNTSFCFLDIRSPGLGDTAMYLCATSPHRGEEAFFGQGTRLTVV.

As for this clone: At one boundary the junction diverges from the germline segment, which might be a read error. V and J are TRBV29-1 and TRBJ1-1, with 7 bases that match TRBD1. Germline-derived CDR1 and CDR2 are SQVTM and ANQGSEA. This CDR3 region has 13 residues. CDR3 nucleotide sequence: TGCAGCGTCGGACAGGCGGTAGGCACTAAAGCTTTCTTT. This gives the protein CSVGQAVGTKAFF.

The V and J genes are TRBV4-1 and TRBJ2-1; 9 bases match TRBD2. This CDR3 contains 17 residues. Germline CDR1 and CDR2: MGHRA and YSYEKL. The trim removed 0 bases at V and 4 bases at J, leaving 7 bases unmatched. In DNA, the CDR3 is TGCGCCAGCAGCCAAGATACGTCGCGGGGGGGGTACAATGAGCAGTTCTTC. As protein: CASSQDTSRGGYNEQFF.

This clone has a handful of counts. V is TRBV30 and J is TRBJ2-7, with D perhaps TRBD1 (5 bases). The CDR3 has 11 amino acids. Germline CDR1 and CDR2: GTSNPN and SVGIG (reference sequence). The V end was cut by 5 bases, the J end by 4 bases, with 9 bases between. The CDR3 loop is CAWATDYEQYF. DNA for the CDR3: TGTGCCTGGGCGACAGATTACGAGCAGTACTTC.

The chain is built from TRBV10-3 and TRBJ2-3; 8 bases are a match to TRBD1. The V gene end was trimmed by 6 bases and the J gene end by 4 bases; junction bases not matched to a gene: 9. CDR1 is ENHRY, CDR2 SYGVKD, per germline. The CDR3 totals 15 residues. CDR3 residues: CAIREQQGGADTQYF. The CDR3 bases are TGTGCCATCAGAGAACAACAGGGGGGAGCAGATACGCAGTATTTT.

The V call is TRBV9, the J call TRBJ2-7; D might be TRBD1 (5 bases). V dropped 4 bases and J dropped 7 bases, with 9 bases sitting between them. The CDR3 is 11 residues long. Germline CDR1 reads SGDLS; CDR2 reads YYNGEE. The CDR3 region is CASSSQGEQYF. CDR3 nucleotides: TGTGCCAGCAGCTCCCAGGGTGAGCAGTACTTC. Together with reference TRBV9 and TRBJ2-7, the CDR3 gives the full variable domain: DSGVTQTPKHLITATGQRVTLRCSPRSGDLSVYWYQQSLDQGLQFLIQYYNGEERAKGNILERFSAQQFPDLHSELNLSSLELGDSALYFCASSSQGEQYFGPGTRLTVT.

The CDR3 nucleotides read TGTGCCAGCACGGGACAGGCAGGTGGGACTGAAGCTTTCTTT. It is translated as CASTGQAGGTEAFF. V gene TRBV6-1 combines with J gene TRBJ1-1, with 8 bases fitting TRBD1. The ends lost 7 bases at V and 5 bases at J; junction bases unmatched: 9. The CDR3 extends over 14 amino acids. Germline V gives CDR1 MNHNS, CDR2 SASEGT.

This chain links TRBV30 with TRBJ2-2; 10 bases match TRBD2. In germline, CDR1 is GTSNPN, CDR2 SVGIG (reference sequence). The CDR3 has 16 residues. The V and J ends lost 1 base and 5 bases, in that order; junction bases with no gene match: 7. This chain's CDR3 is CAWSDISGGVTGELFF. The CDR3 DNA is TGTGCCTGGAGTGACATAAGCGGGGGGGTAACCGGGGAGCTGTTTTTT.

The CDR3 DNA is TGTGCCAGCAGCGCCCGACTAGCGGGGGTCCAAGAGACCCAGTACTTC. Translating gives CASSARLAGVQETQYF. V usage is TRBV11-3 and J usage is TRBJ2-5; 12 bases agree with TRBD2. This CDR3 is 16 amino acids long. V lost 5 bases to trimming and J lost 1 base; unmatched junction nucleotides: 5. Germline loops: CDR1 SGHNT, CDR2 YENEEA.

The V gene is TRBV5-6, the J gene TRBJ1-5, with D possibly being TRBD1 (6 bases). Trimming removed 4 bases at V and 1 base at J, with 15 bases between. The CDR3 contains 16 residues. Germline V gene lookup returns CDR1 SGHDT and CDR2 YYEEEE. The CDR3 region has the DNA TGTGCCAGCAGCGGAAGGGGGACGGTGAGCAATCAGCCCCAGCATTTT. Its translation is CASSGRGTVSNQPQHF.

This chain links TRBV7-2 with TRBJ1-2; 7 bases agree with TRBD1. The CDR3 covers 12 residues. With 6 bases clipped from V and 4 bases from J, the junction kept 2 bases outside the gene matches. Germline assignment: CDR1 SGHTA and CDR2 FQGNSA. CDR3 sequence: CASSRDSYGYTF. The CDR3 DNA follows: TGTGCCAGCAGTAGGGACAGCTATGGCTACACCTTC. Full variable domain (rest looked up from reference TRBV7-2 and TRBJ1-2): GAGVSQSPSNKVTEKGKDVELRCDPISGHTALYWYRQSLGQGLEFLIYFQGNSAPDKSGLPSDRFSAERTGGSVSTLTIQRTQQEDSAVYLCASSRDSYGYTFGSGTRLTVV.

This rearrangement joins TRBV23-1 to TRBJ2-7, with 7 bases aligning to TRBD2. TRBV23-1 carries the ORF label, with uncertain function. The trim removed 0 bases at V and 2 bases at J, leaving 10 bases unmatched. This CDR3 contains 17 residues. Here the CDR3 reads CASSQSDSAGAPYEQYF. The CDR3 region has the DNA TGCGCCAGCAGTCAATCTGATTCGGCGGGAGCCCCCTACGAGCAGTACTTC.

This rearrangement joins TRBV5-5 to TRBJ1-1; D not certain. The germline V and J ends were trimmed by 2 bases and 6 bases, with 5 bases remaining between them. There are 11 residues in the CDR3. From germline, CDR1 is SGHKS and CDR2 YYEKEE (reference sequence). CDR3 loop: CASSFGAEAFF. The CDR3 nucleotides are TGTGCCAGCAGCTTCGGGGCTGAAGCTTTCTTT. The whole variable domain, remainder taken from reference TRBV5-5 and TRBJ1-1, is DAGVTQSPTHLIKTRGQQVTLRCSPISGHKSVSWYQQVLGQGPQFIFQYYEKEERGRGNFPDRFSARQFPNYSSELNVNALLLGDSALYLCASSFGAEAFFGQGTRLTVV.

This clone was recorded only once. The chain recombines TRBV5-1 with TRBJ2-1; TRBD1 is a possible D gene (5 bases). Germline V gene lookup returns CDR1 SGHRS and CDR2 YFSETQ. The CDR3 covers 17 residues. V was cut by 3 bases and J by 0 bases, with 16 bases left in between. The CDR3 DNA sequence: TGCGCCAGCAGCTCCACTTGGGGCGCCCGCTCCTACAATGAGCAGTTCTTC. It encodes CASSSTWGARSYNEQFF. The full variable domain, in which reference TRBV5-1 and TRBJ2-1 provide the parts outside the CDR3, is KAGVTQTPRYLIKTRGQQVTLSCSPISGHRSVSWYQQTPGQGLQFLFEYFSETQRNKGNFPGRFSGRQFSNSRSEMNVSTLELGDSALYLCASSSTWGARSYNEQFFGPGTRLTVL.

Only one count was recorded for this clone. The rearrangement links TRBV7-2 to TRBJ1-4, with 9 bases aligning to TRBD1. Trimming cost V 3 bases and J 8 bases; bases outside gene matches: 4. Per germline, CDR1 SGHTA and CDR2 FQGNSA. The CDR3 is made up of 14 amino acids. The CDR3 sequence: CASSFTGGGEKLFF. The CDR3 region has the DNA TGTGCCAGCAGCTTTACAGGGGGCGGGGAAAAACTGTTTTTT.

This sequence joins TRBV29-1 and TRBJ2-7; 11 bases align to TRBD2. The J segment lost 3 bases and the V segment lost 6 bases, leaving 7 bases of the junction unmatched. Germline V lookup: CDR1 SQVTM, CDR2 ANQGSEA. This CDR3 comprises 14 residues. The DNA for the CDR3 is TGCAGCGTCGTAGGGGGGACTAGCGGCTACGAGCAGTACTTC. It is translated as CSVVGGTSGYEQYF.

V gene TRBV27 combines with J gene TRBJ2-5; TRBD2 is a possible D gene (7 bases). Germline CDR1 is MNHEY and CDR2 is SMNVEV (reference sequence). This CDR3 spans 15 amino acids. V lost 3 bases to trimming and J lost 5 bases, with 16 bases between them. CDR3 in DNA: TGTGCCAGCAGTTTGTGGGGGGGGGCCCTGGAGACCCAGTACTTC. It is translated as CASSLWGGALETQYF.

This chain uses TRBV12-5 with TRBJ2-1; 7 nucleotides match TRBD2. Germline CDR1 is LGHNT and CDR2 is FRNRAP. Trimming at V came to 3 bases and at J to 0 bases, leaving 5 bases not matched to a gene. The CDR3 is 16 amino acids. Here the CDR3 DNA reads TGTGCTAGTGGTTTTATCGGGGGGAGCTCCTACAATGAGCAGTTCTTC. The encoded protein is CASGFIGGSSYNEQFF.

The chain links TRBV11-2 to TRBJ1-4, with a weak D call TRBD1 (6 bases). Germline V gene sequence: CDR1 SGHAT, CDR2 FQNNGV. The CDR3 consists of 16 residues. V dropped 2 bases and J dropped 6 bases, with 16 bases sitting between them. The CDR3 nucleotides read TGTGCCAGCAGCTTAACAGGGCCAGTAATAGATGAAAAACTGTTTTTT. It yields the protein CASSLTGPVIDEKLFF.